One sample yielded the 7 T cell receptor beta chains listed below, sequenced in a study of T cells in Graves' hyperthyroidism and ophthalmopathy (dated by TCRdb to between 2018 and 2021). Library construction relied on multiplex PCR. For sequencing, an Illumina HiSeq 2000 was employed. The TCR beta CDR3 regions were amplified from RNA transcripts. A first-round RT-PCR of the TCR CDR3 used the HTBI primer set with the Qiagen OneStep RT-PCR kit. The public reads were run again by TCRdb, first through fastp at Q25 and then through MiXCR, and only productive beta chains were kept. Each CDR3 protein gets just one entry, which takes the most common genes and DNA from the rows behind it. The sample table contains hundreds of thousands of distinct CDR3 sequences; only one count was recorded for roughly 22% of them. The biggest ten clones account for about 40% of the sample. The sample comprised blood. The receptor source for this set is a woman between 40 and 50 years old with Graves' ophthalmopathy.

This clonotype was seen at least ten times. V is TRBV15 and J is TRBJ1-2; D possibly corresponds to TRBD1 (5 bases). The CDR3 is made up of 15 amino acids. Trimming took 0 bases from V and 4 from J, leaving 12 bases between them. Germline loops: CDR1 LNHNV, CDR2 YYDKDF (reference sequence). In DNA, the CDR3 is TGTGCCACCAGCAGAGATGAGGGAAGGGGCTATGGCTACACCTTC. It codes for CATSRDEGRGYGYTF.

This clonotype was seen at least ten times. The chain is built from TRBV29-1 and TRBJ2-5; tentatively, D is TRBD1 (6 bases). Germline V gene sequence: CDR1 SQVTM, CDR2 ANQGSEA. The CDR3 spans 12 residues. Trimming took off 7 bases at V and 5 bases at J, with 14 bases between the two ends. CDR3 nucleotide sequence: TGCAGCGGAATGACAGGAGCGGAGACCCAGTACTTC. Translated, it gives CSGMTGAETQYF.

Many counts were recorded for this clonotype. A read error may explain this, as a much larger clone is one base away. The conserved final phenylalanine or tryptophan is absent from the CDR3, which likely points to a read error. The chain carries TRBV12-3 or TRBV12-4 and TRBJ2-2, with D tentatively TRBD1 or TRBD2 (5 bases each). The CDR3 loop spans 13 amino acids. The ends were cut back, 2 bases at V and 8 bases at J, with 9 bases in the middle. CDR3 sequence (DNA): TGTGCCAGCAGTTTAACGGGACCGGGGGAGCTGTTTCTT. Translating it yields CASSLTGPGELFL.

This clonotype was counted ten times or more. A junction boundary mismatches the germline segment, possibly from a read error. The chain is built from TRBV18 and TRBJ2-2, with D possibly TRBD1 on 6 matching bases. Germline V CDR1 and CDR2: KGHSH, LQKENI. The CDR3 has 16 residues. The CDR3 nucleotides are TGTGCCAGCTCACCAAGCAGGGGATACAACATCGGGGAGCTGTTTTTT. This gives the protein CASSPSRGYNIGELFF.

Concerning this clonotype: It may be a read error: a sequence one base away is much more abundant. The chain carries TRBV27 and TRBJ2-7; 7 bases agree with TRBD2. The CDR3 consists of 15 residues. Per germline, CDR1 MNHEY and CDR2 SMNVEV (reference sequence). CDR3 sequence: CVSSLGGTGSYEQYF. CDR3 DNA: TGTGTCAGCAGTCTCGGGGGGACGGGCTCCTACGAGCAGTACTTC.

This clonotype was recorded at least ten times. This chain uses TRBV30 with TRBJ2-7, with D perhaps matching TRBD2 (6 bases). Germline-derived CDR1 and CDR2 are GTSNPN and SVGIG (reference sequence). The CDR3 spans 12 residues. V dropped 4 bases and J dropped 5 bases, with 12 bases sitting between them. The CDR3 DNA reads TGTGCCTGGAATCGGGAGACCCACGAGCAGTACTTC. This codes for CAWNRETHEQYF.

This clonotype was detected many times. CDR3 sequence: CASSLGGISNQPQHF. DNA of the CDR3: TGTGCCAGCAGTTTGGGGGGAATTAGCAATCAGCCCCAGCATTTT. The gene calls are TRBV12-3 or TRBV12-4 and TRBJ1-5; perhaps TRBD1 as D (5 bases). The V gene lost 3 bases and the J gene lost 0 bases, with 9 bases spanning the gap. This CDR3 has 15 amino acids.